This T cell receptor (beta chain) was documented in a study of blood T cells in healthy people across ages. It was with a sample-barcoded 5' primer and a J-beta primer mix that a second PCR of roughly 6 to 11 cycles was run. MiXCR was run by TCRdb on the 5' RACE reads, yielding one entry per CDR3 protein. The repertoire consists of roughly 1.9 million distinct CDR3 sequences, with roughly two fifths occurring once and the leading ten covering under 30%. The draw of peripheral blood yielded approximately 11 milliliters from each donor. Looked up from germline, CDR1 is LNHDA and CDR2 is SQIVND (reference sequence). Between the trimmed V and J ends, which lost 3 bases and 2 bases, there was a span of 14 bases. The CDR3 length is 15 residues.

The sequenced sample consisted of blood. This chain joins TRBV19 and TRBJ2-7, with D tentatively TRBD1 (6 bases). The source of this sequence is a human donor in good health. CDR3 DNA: TGTGCCAGTAGTATGGGACGGGACACCCCCTACGAGCAGTACTTC. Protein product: CASSMGRDTPYEQYF.